These T cell receptor beta chains were read from a single sample in a study of blood T cell repertoires in COVID-19. Libraries were prepared by immunoSEQ multiplex PCR; TCRdb keeps only in-frame clonotypes and omits some of them. Among some 20,000 clones, around 86% were seen once, and the ten largest hold roughly 17%. The sequencing sample was made of peripheral blood. The receptors derive from a man between 65 and 85 years old with acute or convalescent COVID-19. CDR3s include the opening cysteine and the closing phenylalanine or tryptophan. D genes are given only for firm matches. Clone size is given for some rows only: seen once, a few or many times, or a class if the clone is expanded.

D | length | J | size | V | CDR3 | DNA
- | 15 | TRBJ2-3 | - | TRBV5-1 | CASSFDGRWADTQYF | TGCGCCAGCAGCTTCGATGGCAGGTGGGCAGATACGCAGTATTTT
TRBD1 | 15 | TRBJ2-7 | - | TRBV3-1/TRBV3-2 | CASSQAVQGHYEQYF | TGTGCCAGCAGCCAAGCGGTACAGGGGCACTACGAGCAGTACTTC
- | 15 | TRBJ2-2 | - | TRBV6-4 | CASSDTGANTGELFF | TGTGCCAGCAGTGACACGGGGGCGAACACCGGGGAGCTGTTTTTT
TRBD2 | 19 | TRBJ2-2 | - | TRBV4-3 | CASSQGGLAGGRFTGELFF | TGCGCCAGCAGCCAAGGCGGACTAGCGGGAGGACGGTTCACCGGGGAGCTGTTTTTT
TRBD2 | 12 | TRBJ2-1 | - | TRBV6-5 | CASSLTGTSKFF | TGTGCCAGCAGTTTGACCGGGACTAGCAAGTTCTTC
TRBD1 | 13 | TRBJ1-2 | - | TRBV6-5 | CASSRTGSNGYTF | TGTGCCAGCAGCCGGACAGGGAGTAATGGCTACACCTTC
TRBD1 | 17 | TRBJ1-4 | - | TRBV4-3 | CASSQEAWDRVLGELFF | TGCGCCAGCAGCCAAGAGGCTTGGGACAGGGTTTTGGGAGAACTGTTTTTT
- | 18 | TRBJ1-5 | few | TRBV19 | CASSLTAGYGLRDQPQHF | TGTGCCAGTAGCCTGACCGCAGGTTATGGGTTAAGAGATCAGCCCCAGCATTTT
- | 12 | TRBJ1-1 | - | TRBV28 | CASRGQYTEAFF | TGTGCCAGCAGAGGACAGTACACTGAAGCTTTCTTT
TRBD2 | 16 | TRBJ2-2 | - | TRBV3-1/TRBV3-2 | CASSQIFSGSSGELFF | TGTGCCAGCAGCCAAATCTTTAGCGGGAGTAGCGGGGAGCTGTTTTTT
TRBD2 | 13 | TRBJ2-3 | - | TRBV5-4 | CASSMGTRDTQYF | TGTGCCAGCAGCATGGGGACTAGGGATACGCAGTATTTT
TRBD1 | 15 | TRBJ1-4 | - | TRBV5-4 | CASSSLGTGNEKLFF | TGTGCCAGCAGTTCCCTCGGGACAGGGAATGAAAAACTGTTTTTT
TRBD2 | 16 | TRBJ2-1 | - | TRBV7-2 | CASSPPGLAGVNEQFF | TGTGCCAGCAGCCCCCCGGGACTAGCGGGAGTAAATGAGCAGTTCTTC
TRBD1 | 17 | TRBJ1-5 | few | TRBV3-1/TRBV3-2 | CASSPRTGGDLDQPQHF | TGTGCCAGCAGCCCACGGACAGGGGGCGATTTGGATCAGCCCCAGCATTTT
TRBD2 | 13 | TRBJ2-5 | - | TRBV12-3/TRBV12-4 | CASSNSGRVTQYF | TGTGCCAGCAGTAATAGCGGGAGGGTGACCCAGTACTTC
TRBD1 | 18 | TRBJ2-3 | - | TRBV7-8 | CASSLGNRGRSPTDTQYF | TGTGCCAGCAGCTTAGGAAACAGGGGGCGATCACCCACAGATACGCAGTATTTT
- | 13 | TRBJ1-2 | few | TRBV12-3/TRBV12-4 | CASTTWGGNGYTF | TGTGCCAGCACCACGTGGGGGGGAAATGGCTACACCTTC
TRBD2 | 17 | TRBJ2-1 | once | TRBV6-1 | CASSGQGRGRGYNEQFF | TGTGCCAGCAGTGGCCAGGGTAGAGGGAGGGGCTACAATGAGCAGTTCTTC
- | 15 | TRBJ1-5 | - | TRBV3-1/TRBV3-2 | CASSQDSDSNQPQHF | TGTGCCAGCAGCCAAGACTCCGACAGTAATCAGCCCCAGCATTTT
- | 15 | TRBJ2-7 | - | TRBV27 | CASSLYGTRNYEQYF | TGTGCCAGCAGTTTATACGGGACACGAAACTACGAGCAGTACTTC
TRBD2 | 17 | TRBJ2-1 | few | TRBV6-4 | CARGGLAPWSSYNEQFF | TGTGCCAGGGGGGGACTAGCGCCGTGGAGCTCCTACAATGAGCAGTTCTTC
TRBD1 | 15 | TRBJ1-1 | - | TRBV18 | CASSWTGLADTEAFF | TGTGCCAGCTCTTGGACAGGGCTTGCGGACACTGAAGCTTTCTTT
- | 17 | TRBJ2-2 | few | TRBV7-9 | CASSLLPWAGNTGELFF | TGTGCCAGCAGCTTATTGCCCTGGGCAGGGAACACCGGGGAGCTGTTTTTT
TRBD2 | 14 | TRBJ2-1 | once | TRBV6-2/TRBV6-3 | CASSYTSGVNEQFF | TGTGCCAGCAGTTACACTAGCGGGGTAAATGAGCAGTTCTTC
- | 14 | TRBJ2-5 | few | TRBV12-5 | CASAQAQGKETQYF | TGTGCTAGTGCCCAGGCGCAGGGTAAAGAGACCCAGTACTTC
- | 17 | TRBJ2-1 | - | TRBV2 | CASSEDNRAASYNEQFF | TGTGCCAGCAGCGAAGATAACAGGGCAGCTTCCTACAATGAGCAGTTCTTC
TRBD2 | 15 | TRBJ2-3 | - | TRBV7-2 | CASSLKAGVTDTQYF | TGTGCCAGCAGCTTAAAAGCGGGAGTCACAGATACGCAGTATTTT
- | 15 | TRBJ1-5 | few | TRBV7-9 | CASSLEGLGGQPQHF | TGTGCCAGCAGCCTCGAGGGCCTCGGGGGTCAGCCCCAGCATTTT
- | 15 | TRBJ2-4 | - | TRBV15 | CATSRDTGAKNIQYF | TGTGCCACCAGCAGAGATACAGGGGCCAAAAACATTCAGTACTTC
TRBD1 | 14 | TRBJ2-5 | - | TRBV3-1/TRBV3-2 | CASSPTGPRRTQYF | TGTGCCAGCAGCCCGACAGGGCCCCGTAGGACCCAGTACTTC
TRBD2 | 19 | TRBJ2-3 | - | TRBV19 | CASSIDIAGEGRGADTQYF | TGTGCCAGTAGTATAGACATAGCGGGAGAGGGACGGGGCGCAGATACGCAGTATTTT
TRBD1 | 16 | TRBJ2-2 | - | TRBV28 | CASSRTGGENTGELFF | TGTGCCAGCAGCCGAACAGGGGGCGAGAACACCGGGGAGCTGTTTTTT
- | 12 | TRBJ2-1 | - | TRBV6-2/TRBV6-3 | CASSYRGGEQFF | TGTGCCAGCAGTTACCGGGGAGGTGAGCAGTTCTTC
- | 13 | TRBJ1-2 | - | TRBV9 | CASSVDTEGGYTF | TGTGCCAGCAGCGTAGATACGGAGGGAGGCTACACCTTC
TRBD2 | 17 | TRBJ2-1 | medium-sized | TRBV6-1 | CASSEVSAGGPSNEQFF | TGTGCCAGCAGTGAAGTGTCGGCGGGAGGGCCAAGCAATGAGCAGTTCTTC
TRBD2 | 15 | TRBJ2-5 | - | TRBV9 | CASSPVTSAEETQYF | TGTGCCAGCAGCCCAGTGACTAGCGCAGAAGAGACCCAGTACTTC
TRBD1 | 15 | TRBJ1-2 | - | TRBV5-1 | CASSTGQGANYGYTF | TGCGCCAGCAGCACTGGACAGGGAGCTAACTATGGCTACACCTTC
TRBD2 | 15 | TRBJ2-1 | - | TRBV18 | CASSPGLAGNNEQFF | TGTGCCAGCTCACCGGGACTAGCGGGGAACAATGAGCAGTTCTTC
- | 14 | TRBJ1-1 | - | TRBV6-5 | CASSYNRVVTEAFF | TGTGCCAGCAGTTATAACAGGGTGGTAACTGAAGCTTTCTTT
- | 16 | TRBJ1-5 | once | TRBV28 | CASSSRVAYSNQPQHF | TGTGCCAGCAGTTCCAGGGTGGCCTATAGCAATCAGCCCCAGCATTTT
- | 13 | TRBJ2-3 | few | TRBV29-1 | CSVVGLNTDTQYF | TGCAGCGTTGTGGGACTGAACACAGATACGCAGTATTTT
- | 14 | TRBJ2-5 | - | TRBV7-2 | CASSFTAAQETQYF | TGTGCCAGCAGCTTTACAGCAGCCCAAGAGACCCAGTACTTC
TRBD1 | 13 | TRBJ1-1 | - | TRBV12-3/TRBV12-4 | CASSLQGAAEAFF | TGTGCCAGCAGTTTACAGGGGGCGGCTGAAGCTTTCTTT